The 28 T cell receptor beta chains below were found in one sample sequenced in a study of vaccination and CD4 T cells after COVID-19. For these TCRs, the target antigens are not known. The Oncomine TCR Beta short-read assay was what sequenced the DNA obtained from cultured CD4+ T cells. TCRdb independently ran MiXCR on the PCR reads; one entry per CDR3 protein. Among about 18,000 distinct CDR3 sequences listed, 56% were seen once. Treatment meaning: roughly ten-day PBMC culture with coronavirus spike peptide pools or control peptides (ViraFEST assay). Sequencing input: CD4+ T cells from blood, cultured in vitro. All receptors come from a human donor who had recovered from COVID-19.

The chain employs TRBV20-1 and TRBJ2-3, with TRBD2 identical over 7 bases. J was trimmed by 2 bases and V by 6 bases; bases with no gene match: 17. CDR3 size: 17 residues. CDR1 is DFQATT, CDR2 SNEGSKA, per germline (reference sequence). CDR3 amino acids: CSAPRAGWAGDTDTQYF. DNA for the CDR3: TGCAGTGCCCCCCGCGCGGGTTGGGCGGGAGACACAGATACGCAGTATTTT.

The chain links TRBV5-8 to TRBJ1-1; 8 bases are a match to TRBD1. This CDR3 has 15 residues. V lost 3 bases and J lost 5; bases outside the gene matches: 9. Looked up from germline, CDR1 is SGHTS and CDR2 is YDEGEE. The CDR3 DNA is TGTGCCAGCAGCTCATCAAGACAGGGGTGGACTGAAGCTTTCTTT. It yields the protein CASSSSRQGWTEAFF. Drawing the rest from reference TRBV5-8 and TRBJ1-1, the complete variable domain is EAGVTQSPTHLIKTRGQQATLRCSPISGHTSVYWYQQALGLGLQFLLWYDEGEERNRGNFPPRFSGRQFPNYSSELNVNALELEDSALYLCASSSSRQGWTEAFFGQGTRLTVV.

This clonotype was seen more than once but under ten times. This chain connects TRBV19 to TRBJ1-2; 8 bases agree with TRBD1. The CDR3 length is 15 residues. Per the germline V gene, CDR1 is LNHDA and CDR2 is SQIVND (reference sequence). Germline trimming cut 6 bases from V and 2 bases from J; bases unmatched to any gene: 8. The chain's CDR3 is CASSADRGGNYGYTF. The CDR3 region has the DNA TGTGCCAGTAGCGCCGACAGGGGTGGGAACTATGGCTACACCTTC.

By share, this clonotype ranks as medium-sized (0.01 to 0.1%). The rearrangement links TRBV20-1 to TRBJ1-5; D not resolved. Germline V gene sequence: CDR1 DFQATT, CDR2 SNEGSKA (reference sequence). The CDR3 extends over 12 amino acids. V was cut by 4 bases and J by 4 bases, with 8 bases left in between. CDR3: CSATNRNQPQHF. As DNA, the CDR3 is TGCAGTGCTACTAACAGAAATCAGCCCCAGCATTTT.

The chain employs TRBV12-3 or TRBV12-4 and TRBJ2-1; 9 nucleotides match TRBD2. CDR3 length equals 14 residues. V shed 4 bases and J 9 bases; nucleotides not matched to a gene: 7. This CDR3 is CASSSPSGIGEQFF. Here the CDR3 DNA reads TGTGCCAGCAGTTCGCCTAGCGGGATAGGTGAGCAGTTCTTC.

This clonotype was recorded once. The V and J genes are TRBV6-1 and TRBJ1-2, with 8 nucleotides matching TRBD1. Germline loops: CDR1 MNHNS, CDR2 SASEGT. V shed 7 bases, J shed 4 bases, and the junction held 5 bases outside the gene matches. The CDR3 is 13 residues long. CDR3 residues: CASTPGGVYGYTF. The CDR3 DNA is TGTGCCAGCACCCCAGGGGGCGTCTATGGCTACACCTTC.

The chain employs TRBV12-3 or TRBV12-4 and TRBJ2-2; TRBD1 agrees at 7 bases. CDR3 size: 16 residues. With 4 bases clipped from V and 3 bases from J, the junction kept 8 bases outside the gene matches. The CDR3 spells CASSSGGSVDTGELFF. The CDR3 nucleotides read TGTGCCAGCAGTTCAGGGGGTTCGGTGGACACCGGGGAGCTGTTTTTT.

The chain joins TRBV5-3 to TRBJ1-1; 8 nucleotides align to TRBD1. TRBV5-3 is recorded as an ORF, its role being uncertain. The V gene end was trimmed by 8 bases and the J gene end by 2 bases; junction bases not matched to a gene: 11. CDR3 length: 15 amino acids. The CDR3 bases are TGTGCCAGGTCACAGGGGGGGATGCAAAACACTGAAGCTTTCTTT. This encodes CARSQGGMQNTEAFF.

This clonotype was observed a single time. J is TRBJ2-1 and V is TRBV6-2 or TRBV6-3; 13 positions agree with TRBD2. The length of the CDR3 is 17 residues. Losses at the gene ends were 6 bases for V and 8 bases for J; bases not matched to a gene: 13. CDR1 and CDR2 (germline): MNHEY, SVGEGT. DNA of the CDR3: TGTGCCAGCAGACGGACTAGCGGGAGCTCCACGCCGGATGAGCAGTTCTTC. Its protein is CASRRTSGSSTPDEQFF.

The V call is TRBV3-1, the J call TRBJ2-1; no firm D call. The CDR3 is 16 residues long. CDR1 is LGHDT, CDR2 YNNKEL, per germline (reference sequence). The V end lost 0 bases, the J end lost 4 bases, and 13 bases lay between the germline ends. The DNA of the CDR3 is TGTGCCAGCAGCCAAGAGGCTTCGGCCCCTTACAATGAGCAGTTCTTC. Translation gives CASSQEASAPYNEQFF.

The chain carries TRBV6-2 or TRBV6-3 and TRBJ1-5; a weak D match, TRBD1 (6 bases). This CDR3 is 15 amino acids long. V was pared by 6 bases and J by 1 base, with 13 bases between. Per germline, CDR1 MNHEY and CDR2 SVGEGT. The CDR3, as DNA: TGTGCCAGCAGGGTGTGGGGGGCCAGCAATCAGCCCCAGCATTTT. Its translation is CASRVWGASNQPQHF.

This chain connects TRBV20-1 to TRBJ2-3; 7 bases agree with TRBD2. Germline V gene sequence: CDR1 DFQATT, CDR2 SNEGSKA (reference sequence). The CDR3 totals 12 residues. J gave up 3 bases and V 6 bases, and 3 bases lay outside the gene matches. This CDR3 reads CSAISGTDTQYF. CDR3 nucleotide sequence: TGCAGTGCGATTAGCGGGACAGATACGCAGTATTTT.

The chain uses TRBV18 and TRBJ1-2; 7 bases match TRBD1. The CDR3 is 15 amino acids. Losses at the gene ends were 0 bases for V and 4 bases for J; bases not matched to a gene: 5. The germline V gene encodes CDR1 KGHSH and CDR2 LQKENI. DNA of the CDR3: TGTGCCAGCTCACCACCGAACAGGGGCCGCTATGGCTACACCTTC. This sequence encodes CASSPPNRGRYGYTF.

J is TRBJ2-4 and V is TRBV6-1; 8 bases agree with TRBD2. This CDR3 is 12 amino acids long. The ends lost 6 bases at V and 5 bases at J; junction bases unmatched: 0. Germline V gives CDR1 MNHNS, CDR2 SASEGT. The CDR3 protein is CASRTSENIQYF. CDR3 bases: TGTGCCAGCAGGACTAGCGAAAACATTCAGTACTTC.

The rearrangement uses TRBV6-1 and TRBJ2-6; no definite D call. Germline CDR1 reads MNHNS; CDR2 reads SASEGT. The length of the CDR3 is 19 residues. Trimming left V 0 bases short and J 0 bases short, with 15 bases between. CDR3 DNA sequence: TGTGCCAGCAGTGAAGCGCGAAACCTCTCCCCCTCTGGGGCCAACGTCCTGACTTTC. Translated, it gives CASSEARNLSPSGANVLTF.

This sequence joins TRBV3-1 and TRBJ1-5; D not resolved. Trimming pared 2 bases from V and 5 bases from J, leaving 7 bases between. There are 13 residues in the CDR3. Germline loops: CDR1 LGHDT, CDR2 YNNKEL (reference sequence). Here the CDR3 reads CASSQLPDQPQHF. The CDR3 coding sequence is TGTGCCAGCAGCCAACTTCCGGATCAGCCCCAGCATTTT.

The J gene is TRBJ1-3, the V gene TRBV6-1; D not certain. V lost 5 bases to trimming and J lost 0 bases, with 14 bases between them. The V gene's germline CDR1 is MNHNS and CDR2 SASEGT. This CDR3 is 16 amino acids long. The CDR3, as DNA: TGTGCCAGCAGTATGTTCACAGCTAGCTCTGGAAACACCATATATTTT. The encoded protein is CASSMFTASSGNTIYF.

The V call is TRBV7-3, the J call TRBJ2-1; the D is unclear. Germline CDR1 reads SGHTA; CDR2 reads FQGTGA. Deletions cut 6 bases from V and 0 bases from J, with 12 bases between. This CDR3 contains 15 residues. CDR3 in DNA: TGTGCCAGCAGTTTCCGGCAGAGCTCCTACAATGAGCAGTTCTTC. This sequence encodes CASSFRQSSYNEQFF.

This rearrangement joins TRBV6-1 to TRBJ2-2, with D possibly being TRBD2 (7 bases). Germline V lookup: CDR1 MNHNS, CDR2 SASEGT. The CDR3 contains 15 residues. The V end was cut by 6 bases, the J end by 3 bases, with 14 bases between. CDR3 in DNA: TGTGCCAGCAGGCGGGGAGGGGGATACACCGGGGAGCTGTTTTTT. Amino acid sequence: CASRRGGGYTGELFF.

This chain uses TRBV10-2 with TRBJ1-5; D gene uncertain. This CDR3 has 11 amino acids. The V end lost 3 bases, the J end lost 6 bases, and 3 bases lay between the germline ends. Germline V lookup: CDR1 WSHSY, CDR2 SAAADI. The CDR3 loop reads CASSERQPQHF. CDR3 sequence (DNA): TGCGCCAGCAGTGAACGTCAGCCCCAGCATTTT.

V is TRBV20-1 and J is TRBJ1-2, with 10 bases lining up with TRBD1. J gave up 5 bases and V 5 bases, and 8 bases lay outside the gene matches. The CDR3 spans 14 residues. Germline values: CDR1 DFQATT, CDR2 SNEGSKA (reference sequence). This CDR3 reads CSAWDRGADYGYTF. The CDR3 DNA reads TGCAGTGCTTGGGACAGGGGAGCCGATTATGGCTACACCTTC.

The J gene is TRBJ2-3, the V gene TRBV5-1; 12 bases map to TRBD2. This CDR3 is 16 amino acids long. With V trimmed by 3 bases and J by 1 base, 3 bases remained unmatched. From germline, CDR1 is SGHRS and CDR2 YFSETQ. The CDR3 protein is CASSSGLAGRTDTQYF. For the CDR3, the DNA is TGCGCCAGCAGCTCCGGACTAGCGGGGCGCACAGATACGCAGTATTTT. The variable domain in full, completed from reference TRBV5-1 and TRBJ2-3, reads KAGVTQTPRYLIKTRGQQVTLSCSPISGHRSVSWYQQTPGQGLQFLFEYFSETQRNKGNFPGRFSGRQFSNSRSEMNVSTLELGDSALYLCASSSGLAGRTDTQYFGPGTRLTVL.

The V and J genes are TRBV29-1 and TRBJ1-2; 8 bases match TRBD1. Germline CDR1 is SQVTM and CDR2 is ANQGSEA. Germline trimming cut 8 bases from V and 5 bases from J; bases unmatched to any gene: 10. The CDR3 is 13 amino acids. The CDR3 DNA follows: TGCAGCATCTCGACACAGGGGGGTTATGGCTACACCTTC. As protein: CSISTQGGYGYTF. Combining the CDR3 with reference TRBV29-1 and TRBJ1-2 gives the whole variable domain SAVISQKPSRDICQRGTSLTIQCQVDSQVTMMFWYRQQPGQSLTLIATANQGSEATYESGFVIDKFPISRPNLTFSTLTVSNMSPEDSSIYLCSISTQGGYGYTFGSGTRLTVV.

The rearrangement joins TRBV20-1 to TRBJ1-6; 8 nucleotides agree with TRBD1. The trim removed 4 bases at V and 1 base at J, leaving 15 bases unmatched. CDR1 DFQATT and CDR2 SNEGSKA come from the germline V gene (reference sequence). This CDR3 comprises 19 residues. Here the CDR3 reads CSATPKTTGGRSYNSPLHF. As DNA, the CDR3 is TGCAGTGCTACTCCTAAGACTACAGGGGGAAGGTCCTATAATTCACCCCTCCACTTT.

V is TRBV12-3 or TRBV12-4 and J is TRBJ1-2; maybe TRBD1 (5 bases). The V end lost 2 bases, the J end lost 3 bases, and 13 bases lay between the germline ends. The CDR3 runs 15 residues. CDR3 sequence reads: CASSLSAGTYYGYTF. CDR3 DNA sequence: TGTGCCAGCAGTTTATCGGCAGGGACGTACTATGGCTACACCTTC.

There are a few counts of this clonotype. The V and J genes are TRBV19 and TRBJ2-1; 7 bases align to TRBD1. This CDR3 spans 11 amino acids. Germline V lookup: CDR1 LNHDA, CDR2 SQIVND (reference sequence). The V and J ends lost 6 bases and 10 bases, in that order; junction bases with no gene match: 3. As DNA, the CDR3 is TGTGCCAGTAGGACAGGGTTAGAGCAGTTCTTC. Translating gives CASRTGLEQFF.

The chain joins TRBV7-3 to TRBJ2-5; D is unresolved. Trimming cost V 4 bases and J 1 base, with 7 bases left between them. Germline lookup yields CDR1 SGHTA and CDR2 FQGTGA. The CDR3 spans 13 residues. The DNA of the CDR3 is TGTGCCAGCAGCTCGATACTCCAAGAGACCCAGTACTTC. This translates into CASSSILQETQYF. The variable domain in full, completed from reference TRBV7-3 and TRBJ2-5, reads GAGVSQTPSNKVTEKGKYVELRCDPISGHTALYWYRQSLGQGPEFLIYFQGTGAADDSGLPNDRFFAVRPEGSVSTLKIQRTERGDSAVYLCASSSILQETQYFGPGTRLLVL.

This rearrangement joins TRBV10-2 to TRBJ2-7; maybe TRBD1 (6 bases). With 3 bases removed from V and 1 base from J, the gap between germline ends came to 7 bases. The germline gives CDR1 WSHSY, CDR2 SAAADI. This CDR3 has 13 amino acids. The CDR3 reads CASSDQGSYEQYF. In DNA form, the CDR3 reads TGCGCCAGCAGTGACCAGGGGTCCTACGAGCAGTACTTC.